The 26 T cell receptor beta chains below were found in one sample sequenced in a study of cytomegalovirus exposure and HLA in healthy donors. Sequencing used immunoSEQ multiplex PCR; TCRdb keeps in-frame clones, though not all of them. This sample has roughly 250,000 clones, with more than 75% found just once. Input material: PBMCs. Receptors were obtained from a woman in her thirties in good health and CMV-seropositive.

The chain carries TRBV5-1 and TRBJ1-2, with a tentative D call TRBD1 (6 bases). The CDR3 covers 14 residues. Per the germline V gene, CDR1 is SGHRS and CDR2 is YFSETQ. V was trimmed by 1 base and J by 8 bases, leaving 15 bases between them. This chain's CDR3 is CASSLSGAGEGYTF. In nucleotides, the CDR3 is TGCGCCAGCAGCTTGTCGGGCGCAGGGGAAGGCTACACCTTC.

The chain carries TRBV18 and TRBJ2-1; the D gene is possibly TRBD2 (6 bases). Trimming took 6 bases from V and 3 from J, leaving 15 bases between them. This CDR3 comprises 15 residues. CDR1 is KGHSH, CDR2 LQKENI, per germline. The CDR3 here is CASSLGSGSYNEQFF. In DNA, the CDR3 is TGTGCCAGCTCCCTTGGGTCCGGGAGCTACAATGAGCAGTTCTTC.

The rearrangement joins TRBV30 to TRBJ1-2; 9 bases fit TRBD1. The CDR3 has 14 residues. V shed 4 bases, J shed 4 bases, and the junction held 7 bases outside the gene matches. Germline assignment: CDR1 GTSNPN and CDR2 SVGIG (reference sequence). CDR3 nucleotides: TGTGCCTGGAACCGGGACAGGGAGGCCTATGGCTACACCTTC. This sequence encodes CAWNRDREAYGYTF.

The chain joins TRBV9 to TRBJ2-3; 14 bases match TRBD2. Trimming removed 3 bases from V and 5 bases from J; junction bases left unmatched: 5. Germline loops: CDR1 SGDLS, CDR2 YYNGEE. CDR3 size: 16 residues. This chain's CDR3 is CASSASTSGRVDTQYF. CDR3 bases: TGTGCCAGCAGCGCCTCGACTAGCGGGAGGGTAGATACGCAGTATTTT.

The chain employs TRBV6-5 and TRBJ1-3, with TRBD1 identical over 7 bases. With V trimmed by 2 bases and J by 1 base, 5 bases remained unmatched. The germline gives CDR1 MNHEY, CDR2 SVGAGI. The CDR3 is made up of 16 amino acids. The DNA for the CDR3 is TGTGCCAGCAGTTACAAGGGACAGTATTCTGGAAACACCATATATTTT. Translation: CASSYKGQYSGNTIYF.

The chain combines TRBV19 with TRBJ2-7, with D perhaps matching TRBD1 (7 bases). CDR1 and CDR2 (germline): LNHDA, SQIVND (reference sequence). This CDR3 contains 16 residues. The germline V and J ends were trimmed by 3 bases and 0 bases, with 15 bases remaining between them. The CDR3 nucleotides read TGTGCCAGTAGTATTACAGGGGACTCGGTCTCCTACGAGCAGTACTTC. Residues: CASSITGDSVSYEQYF.

The rearrangement uses TRBV2 and TRBJ2-2; 9 nucleotides agree with TRBD1. This CDR3 comprises 14 residues. V was pared by 6 bases and J by 6 bases, with 5 bases of the junction left unmatched. From germline, CDR1 is SNHLY and CDR2 FYNNEI. The CDR3 sequence: CASSRDRVAGELFF. The CDR3 nucleotides are TGTGCCAGCAGCCGGGACAGGGTCGCCGGGGAGCTGTTTTTT.

The chain carries TRBV19 and TRBJ2-1, with TRBD2 matching over 8 bases. CDR3 length: 16 amino acids. The ends lost 7 bases at V and 4 bases at J; junction bases unmatched: 12. Germline CDR1 is LNHDA and CDR2 is SQIVND (reference sequence). The CDR3, as DNA: TGTGCCAGTACCCCCCTATCGGGAGGGTCTTACAATGAGCAGTTCTTC. This codes for CASTPLSGGSYNEQFF.

The chain combines TRBV11-3 with TRBJ2-1; 12 bases line up with TRBD2. The V gene's germline CDR1 is SGHNT and CDR2 YENEEA. With 1 base clipped from V and 9 bases from J, the junction kept 7 bases outside the gene matches. The CDR3 runs 16 residues. Here the CDR3 DNA reads TGTGCCAGCAGCTTAGCGAGACTAGCGGGAGTAGGTGAGCAGTTCTTC. Its protein product is CASSLARLAGVGEQFF.

This chain links TRBV19 with TRBJ1-4; no definite D call. The CDR3 spans 15 residues. Between the trimmed V and J ends, which lost 1 base and 9 bases, there was a span of 15 bases. CDR1 and CDR2 (germline): LNHDA, SQIVND (reference sequence). CDR3 nucleotide sequence: TGTGCCAGTAGTATAGTAGGGCGGGAGGTGAAAAAACTGTTTTTT. Its translation is CASSIVGREVKKLFF.

The DNA of the CDR3 is TGTGCCAGCAGCCCTCTGCTATGGGAGACCCAGTACTTC. This sequence encodes CASSPLLWETQYF. This chain links TRBV7-6 with TRBJ2-5, with no clear D. The germline V gene encodes CDR1 SGHVS and CDR2 FNYEAQ. This CDR3 is built from 13 residues. V lost 5 bases and J 5 bases, leaving 12 bases between the germline ends.

The chain joins TRBV4-1 to TRBJ2-1; a possible D gene is TRBD2 (6 bases). In germline, CDR1 is MGHRA, CDR2 YSYEKL. The CDR3 sequence is 15 residues long. The germline V and J ends were trimmed by 1 base and 7 bases, with 14 bases remaining between them. CDR3 sequence reads: CASSQGSLGGNEQFF. The CDR3 coding sequence is TGCGCCAGCAGCCAAGGTTCGCTGGGGGGTAATGAGCAGTTCTTC.

This chain connects TRBV29-1 to TRBJ1-2, with 8 bases lining up with TRBD1. Germline CDR1 SQVTM, CDR2 ANQGSEA. The trim removed 6 bases at V and 4 bases at J, leaving 4 bases unmatched. CDR3 length: 12 residues. The CDR3 protein is CSVSGTGYGYTF. CDR3 nucleotides: TGCAGCGTGTCTGGGACAGGCTATGGCTACACCTTC.

This chain links TRBV15 with TRBJ2-2; D gene unclear. V was pared by 1 base and J by 4 bases, with 19 bases between. The CDR3 consists of 18 residues. Germline V CDR1 and CDR2: LNHNV, YYDKDF (reference sequence). The CDR3 is CATSRVLPPRVFTGELFF. The CDR3 DNA reads TGTGCCACCAGCAGAGTCCTACCCCCGAGAGTATTCACCGGGGAGCTGTTTTTT.

This clone has a single count. V is TRBV5-1 and J is TRBJ2-5, with 8 bases lining up with TRBD2. This CDR3 contains 15 residues. Germline V gene data show CDR1 as SGHRS and CDR2 as YFSETQ. The ends lost 0 bases at V and 5 bases at J; junction bases unmatched: 6. The CDR3 sequence: CASSLAGTRWETQYF. The CDR3 nucleotides are TGCGCCAGCAGCTTGGCAGGGACTAGATGGGAGACCCAGTACTTC.

This clone came up many times. This chain links TRBV11-3 with TRBJ2-7; 7 nucleotides agree with TRBD1. Germline values: CDR1 SGHNT, CDR2 YENEEA. V was clipped by 6 bases and J by 5 bases; unmatched bases: 13. The CDR3 is made up of 15 amino acids. CDR3 bases: TGTGCCAGCAGTGAACAGGGGCTTCTTGGAGACGAGCAGTACTTC. It yields the protein CASSEQGLLGDEQYF.

This sequence joins TRBV6-1 and TRBJ2-2, with TRBD2 matching over 13 bases. The ends lost 5 bases at V and 7 bases at J; junction bases unmatched: 4. Germline V CDR1 and CDR2: MNHNS, SASEGT. CDR3 length: 15 residues. CDR3 coding DNA: TGTGCCAGCAGTAGCGGACTAGCGGGAGTCGGGGAGCTGTTTTTT. It encodes CASSSGLAGVGELFF.

This clone was seen just once. The J gene is TRBJ1-5, the V gene TRBV12-5; TRBD1 is a possible D gene (6 bases). This CDR3 has 14 residues. Germline V gene sequence: CDR1 LGHNT, CDR2 FRNRAP. The V and J ends lost 7 bases and 4 bases respectively, with 14 bases between them. The DNA for the CDR3 is TGTGCTAGTGCTTCGGACAGACAGAATCAGCCCCAGCATTTT. Protein product: CASASDRQNQPQHF.

The J gene is TRBJ2-7, the V gene TRBV27; 7 bases match TRBD2. CDR3 length: 18 amino acids. J gave up 3 bases and V 6 bases, and 20 bases lay outside the gene matches. Germline lookup yields CDR1 MNHEY and CDR2 SMNVEV (reference sequence). This CDR3 is CASSLKPRGRREIYEQYF. The CDR3 DNA is TGTGCCAGCAGCCTTAAGCCGCGCGGAAGGCGGGAGATCTACGAGCAGTACTTC.

The V and J genes are TRBV10-3 and TRBJ1-2; no definite D call. The CDR3 loop spans 14 amino acids. The germline V gene has CDR1 ENHRY and CDR2 SYGVKD. Trimming stripped 3 bases from V and 6 bases from J, with 14 bases between. CDR3 sequence: CAISDLGGIDGYTF. The CDR3, as DNA: TGTGCCATCAGTGATCTCGGCGGAATCGATGGCTACACCTTC.

This chain links TRBV6-1 with TRBJ1-3, with 9 bases fitting TRBD1. The ends lost 6 bases at V and 9 bases at J; junction bases unmatched: 12. The CDR3 length is 15 residues. Germline CDR1 and CDR2: MNHNS and SASEGT. Here the CDR3 reads CASRLGGTGTATIYF. The DNA for the CDR3 is TGTGCCAGCAGACTAGGGGGGACAGGGACGGCCACCATATATTTT.

The V and J genes are TRBV10-3 and TRBJ2-5, with a possible D match to TRBD2 (6 bases). CDR3 size: 12 residues. V was pared by 6 bases and J by 5 bases, with 10 bases between. In germline, CDR1 is ENHRY, CDR2 SYGVKD. This chain's CDR3 is CAIREGGETQYF. The CDR3 bases are TGTGCCATCAGGGAGGGCGGCGAGACCCAGTACTTC.

The chain combines TRBV5-4 with TRBJ1-1, with 8 bases identical to TRBD1. The CDR3 contains 14 residues. V gave up 4 bases and J gave up 2 bases; unmatched junction bases: 4. Germline CDR1 is SGHNT and CDR2 is YYREEE (reference sequence). The CDR3: CASSPGGTNTEAFF. As DNA, the CDR3 is TGTGCCAGCAGCCCAGGGGGCACTAACACTGAAGCTTTCTTT.

This chain uses TRBV4-1 with TRBJ2-7, with D possibly matching TRBD1 (6 bases). The CDR3 totals 15 residues. The germline CDR1 and CDR2 sequences are MGHRA and YSYEKL. With 7 bases removed from V and 6 bases from J, the gap between germline ends came to 22 bases. The CDR3, as DNA: TGCGCCAGCAAGAGGTCCTCGGAACTAGGGGGCGAGCAGTACTTC. Protein product: CASKRSSELGGEQYF.

The J gene is TRBJ2-3, the V gene TRBV12-5, with 7 bases aligning to TRBD1. The V segment lost 3 bases and the J segment 5 bases; nucleotides outside the gene matches: 8. Looked up from germline, CDR1 is LGHNT and CDR2 is FRNRAP. The CDR3 has 15 amino acids. CDR3 protein: CASGFQQGKGDTQYF. The CDR3 DNA follows: TGTGCTAGTGGTTTCCAACAGGGGAAAGGAGATACGCAGTATTTT.

The genes are TRBV15 and TRBJ1-4, with TRBD1 matching over 9 bases. J was trimmed by 2 bases and V by 2 bases; bases with no gene match: 9. Germline CDR1 LNHNV, CDR2 YYDKDF (reference sequence). This CDR3 comprises 18 residues. CDR3 nucleotides: TGTGCCACCAGCAGATATGCGGGACAGGGATATACTAATGAAAAACTGTTTTTT. Amino acid sequence: CATSRYAGQGYTNEKLFF.